The rows below give T cell receptor beta chains drawn from one sample of a study of beta chain features in type 1 diabetes. TCRdb keeps only in-frame clones here, not all; method: immunoSEQ multiplex PCR. This table holds under 500,000 clones, around 30% found once. Sequencing used naive CD4+ T cells from blood. The receptors come from a man between 18 and 35 years old in good health. The CDR3 runs from the conserved cysteine through the conserved F or W. D genes are given only for firm matches. The size of a clone is reported for some rows only, either as once, few or many, or as a class for expanded clones.

v_call,clone_size,d_call,j_call,cdr3_nt,cdr3_aa
TRBV2,.,.,TRBJ2-3,TGTGCCAGCAGCCAAATATGGGATACGCAGTATTTT,CASSQIWDTQYF
TRBV5-4,.,TRBD2,TRBJ2-1,TGTGCCAGCAGCTTGGGCGGGAGCTCCTACAATGAGCAGTTCTTC,CASSLGGSSYNEQFF
TRBV2,few,.,TRBJ2-1,TGTGCCAGCACCTCGAGACTATACAATGAGCAGTTCTTC,CASTSRLYNEQFF
TRBV30,.,TRBD2,TRBJ2-3,TGTGCCTGGAAATACAGCGGGAGTGGTACAGATACGCAGTATTTT,CAWKYSGSGTDTQYF
TRBV5-1,.,TRBD2,TRBJ2-7,TGCGCCAGCAGGGAGCATGGACTAGCGGGAGGTTCCGAGCAGTACTTC,CASREHGLAGGSEQYF
TRBV19,few,.,TRBJ1-2,TGTGCCAGTAGTACGGCGCGGTTCCATGGCTACACCTTC,CASSTARFHGYTF
TRBV7-9,few,.,TRBJ2-7,TGTGCCAGCAGCTTAGTTGCCAGACCCTACGAGCAGTACTTC,CASSLVARPYEQYF
TRBV25-1,few,.,TRBJ2-3,TGTGCCAGCAGAGGGCTCTTCGGGGATACGCAGTATTTT,CASRGLFGDTQYF
TRBV30,few,.,TRBJ1-2,TGTGCCTGGAGTGAACGGTACTATGGCTACACCTTC,CAWSERYYGYTF
TRBV5-6,once,.,TRBJ2-3,TGTGCCAGCAGCCCAGGACGCAGCACAGATACGCAGTATTTT,CASSPGRSTDTQYF
TRBV4-2,few,.,TRBJ2-5,TGTGCCAGCAGCCAAGCTGGACCGGGGAGAGGCCGAGAGACCCAGTACTTC,CASSQAGPGRGRETQYF
TRBV7-9,.,.,TRBJ2-5,TGTGCCAGCAGCGGGGGCGACAGGTTAAAAGAGACCCAGTACTTC,CASSGGDRLKETQYF
TRBV13,few,TRBD2,TRBJ2-1,TGTGCCAGCAGCCCTCTTAGGCGGGAGTCCTACAATGAGCAGTTCTTC,CASSPLRRESYNEQFF
TRBV27,.,.,TRBJ2-6,TGTGCCAGCAGTTTAGACTCTCTCTTCGGGGCCAACGTCCTGACTTTC,CASSLDSLFGANVLTF
TRBV30,few,.,TRBJ2-1,TGTGCCTGGAGCCCTGGGGCCTCCTACAATGAGCAGTTCTTC,CAWSPGASYNEQFF
TRBV6-1,.,.,TRBJ2-5,TGTGCCAGCAAGACCAAAGAGGGGGAGACCCAGTACTTC,CASKTKEGETQYF
TRBV7-2,few,.,TRBJ2-1,TGTGCCAGCAGCCCAGCGAGGAACAATGAGCAGTTCTTC,CASSPARNNEQFF
TRBV21-1,.,.,TRBJ1-5,TGTGCCAGCCCTAGGGGGAGGGACCACGTCTACCCCCAGCATTTT,CASPRGRDHVYPQHF
TRBV7-2,few,.,TRBJ2-3,TGTGCCAGCAGCTCTGGGTCCGGGACTCGCACAGATACGCAGTATTTT,CASSSGSGTRTDTQYF
TRBV29-1,.,.,TRBJ1-4,TGCAGCGTTGTTTCCATAAGGGGGGAAAAACTGTTTTTT,CSVVSIRGEKLFF
TRBV9,.,.,TRBJ2-1,TGTGCCAGCAGCGTAGCTAGGGCGGACTCCTACAATGAGCAGTTCTTC,CASSVARADSYNEQFF
TRBV29-1,.,TRBD1,TRBJ2-1,TGCAGCGTCCGGTTGGGACAGTCGGCCTACAATGAGCAGTTCTTC,CSVRLGQSAYNEQFF
TRBV25-1,.,.,TRBJ1-2,TGTGCCAGCAGGGAGACCGGGACGTTCTATGGCTACACCTTC,CASRETGTFYGYTF
TRBV7-9,few,.,TRBJ2-2,TGTGCCAGCGATAGGAACACCGGGGAGCTGTTTTTT,CASDRNTGELFF
TRBV29-1,.,.,TRBJ1-2,TGCAGCGTCCATGGGGATGGCTACACCTTC,CSVHGDGYTF
TRBV4-1,.,.,TRBJ2-1,TGCGCCAGCAGCCTTTGGGGCAATGAGTACAATGAGCAGTTCTTC,CASSLWGNEYNEQFF
TRBV7-2,.,TRBD2,TRBJ2-3,TGTGCCAGCAGCTTAAGACTAGCTACAGATACGCAGTATTTT,CASSLRLATDTQYF
TRBV30,.,.,TRBJ1-5,TGTGCCTGGAGTGCCGAGTTTCAGCCCCAGCATTTT,CAWSAEFQPQHF